This T cell receptor beta chain comes out of a study of blood T cell repertoires in COVID-19. This CDR3 region has 15 residues. CDR1 and CDR2 (germline): MNHEY, SVGAGI. V lost 0 bases, J lost 5 bases, and 10 bases lay in between. Recruits, aged 18 to 89 years, lived in 25 or so US areas. Per the original data handling: Reference gene primers were amplified, and this amplification served to estimate nucleated cell counts. Method: immunoSEQ multiplex PCR; TCRdb's copy keeps in-frame clones and lacks some. V and J calls plus clone size are reproduced from that table; the DNA served to infer D and trimming. The repertoire consists of some 160,000 clones, with 65% to 80% occurring once and the leading ten covering roughly 19%.

This receptor was obtained from a woman in her 70s in a cohort exposed to, infected with or recovered from COVID-19 (not recorded which). J is TRBJ1-4 and V is TRBV6-5; unclear D gene. Sequencing used PBMCs or T cells enriched from blood (not recorded which). DNA for the CDR3: TGTGCCAGCAGTTACTCGGTAGCGGAAAATGAAAAACTGTTTTTT. This encodes CASSYSVAENEKLFF.